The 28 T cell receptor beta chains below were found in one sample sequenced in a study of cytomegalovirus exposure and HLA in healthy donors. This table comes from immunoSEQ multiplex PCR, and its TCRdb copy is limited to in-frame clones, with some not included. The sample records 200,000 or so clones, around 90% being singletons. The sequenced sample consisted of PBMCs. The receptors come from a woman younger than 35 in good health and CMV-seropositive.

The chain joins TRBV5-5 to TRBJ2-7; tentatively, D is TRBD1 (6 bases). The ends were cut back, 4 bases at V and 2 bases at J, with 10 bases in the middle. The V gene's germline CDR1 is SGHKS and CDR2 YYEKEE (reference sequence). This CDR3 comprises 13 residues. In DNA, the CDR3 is TGTGCCAGCAGCGGGGGCCTTACCTACGAGCAGTACTTC. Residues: CASSGGLTYEQYF.

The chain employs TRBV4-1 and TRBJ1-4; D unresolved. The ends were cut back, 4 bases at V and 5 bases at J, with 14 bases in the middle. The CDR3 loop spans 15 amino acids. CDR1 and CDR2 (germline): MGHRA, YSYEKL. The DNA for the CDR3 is TGCGCCAGCAGCCTACGGGGTTTTTTAAATGAAAAACTGTTTTTT. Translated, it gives CASSLRGFLNEKLFF.

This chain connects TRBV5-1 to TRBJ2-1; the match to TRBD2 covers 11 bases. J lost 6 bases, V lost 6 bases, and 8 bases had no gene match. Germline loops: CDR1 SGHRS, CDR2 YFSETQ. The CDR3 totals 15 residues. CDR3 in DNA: TGCGCCAGCACCATAGCGGGAGGGCTTGGCAATGAGCAGTTCTTC. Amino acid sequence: CASTIAGGLGNEQFF.

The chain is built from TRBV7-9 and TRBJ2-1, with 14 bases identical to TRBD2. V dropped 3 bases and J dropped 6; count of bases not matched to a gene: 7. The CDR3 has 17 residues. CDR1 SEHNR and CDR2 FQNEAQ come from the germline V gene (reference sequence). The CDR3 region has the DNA TGTGCCAGCAGCTTGGGGACTAGCGGGAGATTAGGCAATGAGCAGTTCTTC. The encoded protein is CASSLGTSGRLGNEQFF.

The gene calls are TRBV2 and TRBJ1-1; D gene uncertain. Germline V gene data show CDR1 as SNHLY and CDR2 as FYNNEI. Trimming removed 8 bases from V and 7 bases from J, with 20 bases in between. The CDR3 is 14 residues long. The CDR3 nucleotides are TGTGCCAGCTCTGGAGATCTCTCTAATATTGAAGCTTTCTTT. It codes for CASSGDLSNIEAFF.

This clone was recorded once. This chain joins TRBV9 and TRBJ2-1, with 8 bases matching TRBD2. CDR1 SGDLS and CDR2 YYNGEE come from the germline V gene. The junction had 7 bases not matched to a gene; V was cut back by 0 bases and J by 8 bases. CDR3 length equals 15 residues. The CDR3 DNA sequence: TGTGCCAGCAGCGTAGACGGGAGGGCCGGGGATGAGCAGTTCTTC. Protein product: CASSVDGRAGDEQFF.

The CDR3 DNA reads as TGCAGTGCCAACGAACAATACGAGCAGTACTTC. As protein: CSANEQYEQYF. The rearrangement uses TRBV20-1 and TRBJ2-7; D is undetermined. This CDR3 contains 11 residues. V lost 6 bases and J 4 bases, leaving 10 bases between the germline ends. Germline loops: CDR1 DFQATT, CDR2 SNEGSKA (reference sequence).

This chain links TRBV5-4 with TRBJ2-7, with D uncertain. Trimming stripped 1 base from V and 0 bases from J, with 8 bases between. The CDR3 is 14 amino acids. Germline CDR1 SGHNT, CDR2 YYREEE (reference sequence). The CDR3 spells CASSLSFNSYEQYF. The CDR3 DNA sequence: TGTGCCAGCAGCTTGAGCTTCAACTCCTACGAGCAGTACTTC.

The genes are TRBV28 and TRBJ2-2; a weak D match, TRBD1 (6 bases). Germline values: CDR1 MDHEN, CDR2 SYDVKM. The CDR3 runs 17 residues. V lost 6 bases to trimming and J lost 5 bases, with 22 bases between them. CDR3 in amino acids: CASRPAGENEATGELFF. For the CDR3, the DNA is TGTGCCAGCAGACCGGCAGGGGAAAATGAAGCTACCGGGGAGCTGTTTTTT.

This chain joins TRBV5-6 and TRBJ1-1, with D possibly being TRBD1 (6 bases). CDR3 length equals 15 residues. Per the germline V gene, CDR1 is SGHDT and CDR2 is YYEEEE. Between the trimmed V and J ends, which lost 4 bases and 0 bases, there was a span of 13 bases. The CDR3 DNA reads TGTGCCAGCAGCGCACAGGGTAGGGTGAACACTGAAGCTTTCTTT. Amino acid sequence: CASSAQGRVNTEAFF.

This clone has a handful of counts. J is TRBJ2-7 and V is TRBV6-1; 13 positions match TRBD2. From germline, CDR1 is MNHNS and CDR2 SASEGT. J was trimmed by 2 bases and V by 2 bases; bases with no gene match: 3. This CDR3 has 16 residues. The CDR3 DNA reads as TGTGCCAGCAGTGAACGACTAGCGGGAGGAACCTACGAGCAGTACTTC. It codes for CASSERLAGGTYEQYF.

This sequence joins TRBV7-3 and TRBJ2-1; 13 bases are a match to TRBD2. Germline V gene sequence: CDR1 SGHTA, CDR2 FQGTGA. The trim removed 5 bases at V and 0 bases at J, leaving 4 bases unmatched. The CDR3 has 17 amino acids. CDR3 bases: TGTGCCAGCAGCAGGGGACTAGCGGGATCCTCCTACAATGAGCAGTTCTTC. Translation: CASSRGLAGSSYNEQFF.

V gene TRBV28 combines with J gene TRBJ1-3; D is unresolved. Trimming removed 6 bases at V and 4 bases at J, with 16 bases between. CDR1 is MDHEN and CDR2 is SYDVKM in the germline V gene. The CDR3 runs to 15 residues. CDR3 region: CASRTPKSAGNTIYF. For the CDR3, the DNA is TGTGCCAGCAGGACTCCCAAATCGGCCGGAAACACCATATATTTT.

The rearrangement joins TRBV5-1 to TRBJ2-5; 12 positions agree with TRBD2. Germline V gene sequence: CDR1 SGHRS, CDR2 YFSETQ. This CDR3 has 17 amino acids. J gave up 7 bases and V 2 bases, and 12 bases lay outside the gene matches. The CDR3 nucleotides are TGCGCCAGCAGCTTATCTGGGACTAGCGGGTCGCGGGGGACCCAGTACTTC. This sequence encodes CASSLSGTSGSRGTQYF.

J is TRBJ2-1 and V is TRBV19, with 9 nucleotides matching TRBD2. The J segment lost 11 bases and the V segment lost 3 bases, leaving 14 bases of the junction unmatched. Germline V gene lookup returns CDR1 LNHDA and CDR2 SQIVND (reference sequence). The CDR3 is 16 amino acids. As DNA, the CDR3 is TGTGCCAGTAGTATTCCCCCGGCGGGGGGGCTTGCGAAGCAGTTCTTC. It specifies CASSIPPAGGLAKQFF.

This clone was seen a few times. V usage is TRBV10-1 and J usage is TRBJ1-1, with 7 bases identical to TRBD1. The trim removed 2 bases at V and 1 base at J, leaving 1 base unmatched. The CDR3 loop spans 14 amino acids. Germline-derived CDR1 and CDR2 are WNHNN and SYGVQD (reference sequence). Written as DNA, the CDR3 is TGCGCCAGCAGTGAGGCAGGGGGGAACACTGAAGCTTTCTTT. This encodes CASSEAGGNTEAFF.

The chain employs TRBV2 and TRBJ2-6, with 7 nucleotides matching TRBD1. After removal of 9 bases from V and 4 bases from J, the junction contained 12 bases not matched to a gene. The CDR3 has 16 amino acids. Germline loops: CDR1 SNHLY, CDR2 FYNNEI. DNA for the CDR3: TGTGCCAGTGGGGTTGACAGGGTAACCGGGGCCAACGTCCTGACTTTC. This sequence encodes CASGVDRVTGANVLTF. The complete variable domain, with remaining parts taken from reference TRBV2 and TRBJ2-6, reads EPEVTQTPSHQVTQMGQEVILRCVPISNHLYFYWYRQILGQKVEFLVSFYNNEISEKSEIFDDQFSVERPDGSNFTLKIRSTKLEDSAMYFCASGVDRVTGANVLTFGAGSRLTVL.

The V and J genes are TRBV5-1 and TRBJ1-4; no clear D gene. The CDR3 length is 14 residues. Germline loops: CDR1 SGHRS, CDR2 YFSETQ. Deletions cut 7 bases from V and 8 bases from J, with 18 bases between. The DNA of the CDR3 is TGCGCCAGCCGAGTGACATTTCGAGACGAAAAACTGTTTTTT. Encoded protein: CASRVTFRDEKLFF. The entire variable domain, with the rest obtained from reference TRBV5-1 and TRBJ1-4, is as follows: KAGVTQTPRYLIKTRGQQVTLSCSPISGHRSVSWYQQTPGQGLQFLFEYFSETQRNKGNFPGRFSGRQFSNSRSEMNVSTLELGDSALYLCASRVTFRDEKLFFGSGTQLSVL.

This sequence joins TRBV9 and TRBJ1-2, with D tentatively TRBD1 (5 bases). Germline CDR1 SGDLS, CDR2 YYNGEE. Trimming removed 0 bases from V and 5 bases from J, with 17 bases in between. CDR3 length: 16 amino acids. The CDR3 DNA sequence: TGTGCCAGCAGCGTAGCTGCCAGGCCGCGGGGGTATGGCTACACCTTC. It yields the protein CASSVAARPRGYGYTF.

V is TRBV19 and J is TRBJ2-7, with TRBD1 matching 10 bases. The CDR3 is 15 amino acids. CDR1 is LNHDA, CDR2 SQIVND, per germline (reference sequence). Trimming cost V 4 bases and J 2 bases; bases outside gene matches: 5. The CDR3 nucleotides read TGTGCCAGTAGTAAAGACAGGGGGCTTCCCTACGAGCAGTACTTC. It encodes CASSKDRGLPYEQYF.

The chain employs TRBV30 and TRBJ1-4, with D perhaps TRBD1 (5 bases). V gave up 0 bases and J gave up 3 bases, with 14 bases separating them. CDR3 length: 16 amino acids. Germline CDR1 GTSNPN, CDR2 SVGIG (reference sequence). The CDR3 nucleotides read TGTGCCTGGAGTGTCCGGGGGAAATCCGCTAATGAAAAACTGTTTTTT. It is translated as CAWSVRGKSANEKLFF.

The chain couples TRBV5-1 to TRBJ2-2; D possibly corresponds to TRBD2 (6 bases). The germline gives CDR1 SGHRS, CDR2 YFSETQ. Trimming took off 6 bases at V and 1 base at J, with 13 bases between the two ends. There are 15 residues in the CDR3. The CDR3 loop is CASKGTSRNTGELFF. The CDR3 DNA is TGCGCCAGCAAGGGTACTAGCAGGAACACCGGGGAGCTGTTTTTT. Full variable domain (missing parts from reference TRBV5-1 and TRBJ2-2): KAGVTQTPRYLIKTRGQQVTLSCSPISGHRSVSWYQQTPGQGLQFLFEYFSETQRNKGNFPGRFSGRQFSNSRSEMNVSTLELGDSALYLCASKGTSRNTGELFFGEGSRLTVL.

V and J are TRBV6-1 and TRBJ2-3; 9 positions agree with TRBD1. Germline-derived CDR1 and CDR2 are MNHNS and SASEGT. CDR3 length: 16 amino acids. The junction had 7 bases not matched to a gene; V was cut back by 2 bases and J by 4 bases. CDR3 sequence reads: CASSEWGQGPPDTQYF. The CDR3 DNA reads TGTGCCAGCAGTGAATGGGGACAGGGACCGCCAGATACGCAGTATTTT.

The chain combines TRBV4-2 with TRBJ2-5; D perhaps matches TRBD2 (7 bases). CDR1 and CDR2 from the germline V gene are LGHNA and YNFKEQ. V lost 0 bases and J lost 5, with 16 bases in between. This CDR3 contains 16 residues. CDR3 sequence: CASSQDLAGGRETQYF. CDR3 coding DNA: TGTGCCAGCAGCCAAGATCTCGCCGGGGGGCGTGAGACCCAGTACTTC.

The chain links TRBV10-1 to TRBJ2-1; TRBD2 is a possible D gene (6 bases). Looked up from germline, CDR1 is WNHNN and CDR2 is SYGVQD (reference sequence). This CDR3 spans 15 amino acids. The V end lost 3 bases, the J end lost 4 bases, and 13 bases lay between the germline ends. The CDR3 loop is CASSDRASAYNEQFF. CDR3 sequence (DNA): TGCGCCAGCAGTGACAGGGCTAGCGCGTACAATGAGCAGTTCTTC.

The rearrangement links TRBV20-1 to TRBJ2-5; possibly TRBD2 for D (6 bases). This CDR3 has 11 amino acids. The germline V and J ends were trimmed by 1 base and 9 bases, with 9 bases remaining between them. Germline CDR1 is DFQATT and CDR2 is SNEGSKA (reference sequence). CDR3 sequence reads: CSARVPGAQYF. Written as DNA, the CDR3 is TGCAGTGCTAGAGTTCCGGGGGCCCAGTACTTC.

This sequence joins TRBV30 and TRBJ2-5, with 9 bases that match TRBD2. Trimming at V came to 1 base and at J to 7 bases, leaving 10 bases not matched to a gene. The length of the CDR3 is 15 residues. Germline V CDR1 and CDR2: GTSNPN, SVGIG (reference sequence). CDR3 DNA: TGTGCCTGGAGTGAAAGGCGGGAGGGCCGCGGGACCCAGTACTTC. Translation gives CAWSERREGRGTQYF.

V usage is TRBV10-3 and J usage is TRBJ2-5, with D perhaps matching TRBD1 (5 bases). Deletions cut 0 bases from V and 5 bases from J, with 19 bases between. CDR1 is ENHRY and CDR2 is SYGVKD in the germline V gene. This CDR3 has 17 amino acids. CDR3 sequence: CAISESLKGSPGETQYF. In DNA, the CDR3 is TGTGCCATCAGTGAGTCGCTGAAGGGGTCGCCCGGGGAGACCCAGTACTTC.